This T cell receptor (beta chain) was profiled in a study of blood T cell repertoires in COVID-19. In the study overall: Acute-phase and convalescent COVID-19 samples originated in the United States, Italy and Spain. T cells, B-cell-depleted T cells, or PBMCs supplied cDNA or gDNA.

Original handling: Amplification with reference gene primers provided the estimates of nucleated cell counts. The repertoire was sequenced with immunoSEQ multiplex PCR; TCRdb's copy has only in-frame clones and lacks some. That table furnishes V, J and clone size, whereas the DNA furnished D and trimming. The sample records over 80,000 clones, more than 85% being singletons. The CDR3 runs to 15 residues. V trimming: 4 bases; J trimming: 4 bases; junction bases outside the gene matches: 5. Germline V CDR1 and CDR2: SNHLY, FYNNEI. The chain recombines TRBV2 with TRBJ2-2; 8 nucleotides align to TRBD1. The source of this sequence is a man between 60 and 75 years old with acute or convalescent COVID-19. The sample consisted of peripheral blood. CDR3: CASSAGQGGTGELFF. CDR3 sequence (DNA): TGTGCCAGCAGTGCCGGACAGGGTGGCACCGGGGAGCTGTTTTTT.